This T cell receptor beta chain emerged from a study of T cells in localized non-small cell lung cancer. From germline, CDR1 is LNHDA and CDR2 SQIVND (reference sequence). Trimming stripped 5 bases from V and 0 bases from J, with 11 bases between. The CDR3 extends over 15 amino acids. General study results and limits: A median of about 54 of the top 100 tumor clones appeared in adjacent lung, which was paired and uninvolved.

Sequencing was performed with immunoSEQ multiplex PCR; in TCRdb, only in-frame clones are kept and a portion is missing. This sample carries approximately 35,000 clones, roughly nine tenths of them seen once, and the ten largest clones take around 6%. Points on this clone: The antigen is not known.

This receptor was identified in a man between 40 and 70 years old with stage II lung adenocarcinoma. Here the sequenced sample was PBMCs, taken before any cancer treatment. This chain connects TRBV19 to TRBJ1-3, with D hard to call. As DNA, the CDR3 is TGTGCCAGTAGTTTGATTCCAGACTCTGGAAACACCATATATTTT. It encodes CASSLIPDSGNTIYF.